This T cell receptor (beta chain) was captured by sequencing in a study of molecular identifiers for immune sequencing clone quantification. MiXCR, run by TCRdb on the PCR reads, gives a single entry per CDR3 protein. Of 460,000 or so distinct CDR3 sequences listed, about 20% are singletons. This CDR3 is 13 amino acids long. Trimming took 5 bases from V and 6 from J, leaving 11 bases between them. Germline loops: CDR1 SGHTA, CDR2 FQGNSA. At least ten counts were recorded for this clonotype. The sample was naive CD8+ T cells from blood, with Jurkat cell RNA spiked in. Specified subset: FACS-sorted CD8+CD4-CCR7+CD45RA+ naive T cells. V is TRBV7-2 and J is TRBJ2-1; D might be TRBD2 (6 bases). The sequence came from a human donor in good health. Some libraries in this study had Jurkat cell RNA spiked in. The CDR3 here is CASSTGLSNEQFF. The CDR3 DNA is TGTGCCAGCAGCACGGGACTGTCCAATGAGCAGTTCTTC.